Below, 10 T cell receptor beta chains from the same sample are listed, as sequenced in a study of blood T cell repertoires in COVID-19. Assay used: immunoSEQ multiplex PCR; TCRdb lists only in-frame clones, some missing. The data contain 150,000 to 200,000 clones, around 86% of them singletons. The sample comprised peripheral blood. The receptors come from a man aged 40-49 years with active or convalescent COVID-19.

The chain couples TRBV4-2 to TRBJ1-1; 8 nucleotides agree with TRBD1. This CDR3 is 13 amino acids long. V gave up 4 bases and J gave up 10 bases; unmatched junction bases: 8. The germline gives CDR1 LGHNA, CDR2 YNFKEQ. CDR3 residues: CASSRETGDRAFF. CDR3 bases: TGTGCCAGCAGCCGAGAGACAGGGGATCGAGCTTTCTTT.

The V and J genes are TRBV28 and TRBJ2-3; 8 positions match TRBD2. CDR1 is MDHEN, CDR2 SYDVKM, per germline. The V segment lost 8 bases and the J segment 4 bases; nucleotides outside the gene matches: 14. The CDR3 loop spans 16 amino acids. The CDR3 loop reads CASRHFGGARADTQYF. CDR3 DNA: TGTGCCAGCCGACACTTCGGGGGGGCAAGGGCAGATACGCAGTATTTT.

The chain carries TRBV11-2 and TRBJ1-1; perhaps TRBD1 as D (5 bases). Germline-derived CDR1 and CDR2 are SGHAT and FQNNGV. V gave up 5 bases and J gave up 1 base, with 11 bases separating them. The CDR3 length is 14 residues. CDR3 sequence (DNA): TGTGCCAGCAGCCCAAGGGGCCGGAACACTGAAGCTTTCTTT. This translates into CASSPRGRNTEAFF.

This sequence joins TRBV5-1 and TRBJ1-2; D is ambiguous. The CDR3 sequence is 13 residues long. Germline values: CDR1 SGHRS, CDR2 YFSETQ. Trimming removed 0 bases at V and 4 bases at J, with 7 bases between. CDR3 region: CASSLGEFYGYTF. CDR3 in DNA: TGCGCCAGCAGCTTGGGGGAGTTCTATGGCTACACCTTC.

The chain recombines TRBV7-2 with TRBJ2-7; unclear D gene. CDR1 is SGHTA and CDR2 is FQGNSA in the germline V gene. Trimming left V 2 bases short and J 6 bases short, with 8 bases between. The CDR3 runs to 12 residues. The CDR3 region is CASSLKPLEQYF. In DNA form, the CDR3 reads TGTGCCAGCAGCTTAAAGCCCCTCGAGCAGTACTTC.

In this sample, this clone turned up a few times. This chain joins TRBV5-6 and TRBJ1-2; 7 positions agree with TRBD1. CDR3 length: 15 residues. Germline V CDR1 and CDR2: SGHDT, YYEEEE. The J segment lost 1 base and the V segment lost 0 bases, leaving 3 bases of the junction unmatched. In DNA, the CDR3 is TGTGCCAGCAGCTTGGCGGGGACAGTTAACTATGGCTACACCTTC. Its protein is CASSLAGTVNYGYTF. Full variable domain (remainder filled in from reference TRBV5-6 and TRBJ1-2): DAGVTQSPTHLIKTRGQQVTLRCSPKSGHDTVSWYQQALGQGPQFIFQYYEEEERQRGNFPDRFSGHQFPNYSSELNVNALLLGDSALYLCASSLAGTVNYGYTFGSGTRLTVV.

This clone has just a few counts. The chain carries TRBV3-1 (or the pseudogene TRBV3-2) and TRBJ1-5; the D gene is possibly TRBD1 (5 bases). The CDR3 covers 13 residues. The germline V gene encodes CDR1 LGHDT and CDR2 YNNKEL (reference sequence). V lost 4 bases and J 5 bases, leaving 9 bases between the germline ends. CDR3 DNA: TGTGCCAGCAGCCTGGGGGACTATCAGCCCCAGCATTTT. Encoded protein: CASSLGDYQPQHF.

The chain links TRBV7-9 to TRBJ1-1, with D uncertain. Per germline, CDR1 SEHNR and CDR2 FQNEAQ (reference sequence). Trimming removed 1 base from V and 8 bases from J, with 8 bases in between. The CDR3 consists of 12 residues. CDR3 protein: CASSLGAKEAFF. In nucleotides, the CDR3 is TGTGCCAGCAGCTTAGGGGCCAAGGAAGCTTTCTTT.

The chain couples TRBV19 to TRBJ1-1, with a possible D match to TRBD1 (6 bases). The CDR3 consists of 14 residues. The V gene lost 4 bases and the J gene lost 4 bases, with 13 bases spanning the gap. Germline V gene sequence: CDR1 LNHDA, CDR2 SQIVND (reference sequence). CDR3 DNA sequence: TGTGCCAGTAGTACAGGACAGTGGGGCACTGAAGCTTTCTTT. Protein sequence: CASSTGQWGTEAFF. The whole variable domain, filled in from reference TRBV19 and TRBJ1-1, reads DGGITQSPKYLFRKEGQNVTLSCEQNLNHDAMYWYRQDPGQGLRLIYYSQIVNDFQKGDIAEGYSVSREKKESFPLTVTSAQKNPTAFYLCASSTGQWGTEAFFGQGTRLTVV.

This rearrangement joins TRBV9 to TRBJ2-3; no reliable D call. Trimming pared 0 bases from V and 6 bases from J, leaving 5 bases between. CDR3 size: 12 residues. In germline, CDR1 is SGDLS, CDR2 YYNGEE. CDR3 bases: TGTGCCAGCAGCGTAGTATCGGATACGCAGTATTTT. Translation gives CASSVVSDTQYF.